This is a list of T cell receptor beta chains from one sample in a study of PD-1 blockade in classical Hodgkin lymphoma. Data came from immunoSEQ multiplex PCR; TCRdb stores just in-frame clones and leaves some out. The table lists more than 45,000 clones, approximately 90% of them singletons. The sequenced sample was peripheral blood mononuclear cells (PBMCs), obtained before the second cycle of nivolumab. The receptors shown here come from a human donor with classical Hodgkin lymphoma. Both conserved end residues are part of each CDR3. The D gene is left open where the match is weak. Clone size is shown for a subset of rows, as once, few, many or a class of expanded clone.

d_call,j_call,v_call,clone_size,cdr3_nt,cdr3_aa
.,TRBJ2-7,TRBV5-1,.,TGCGCCAGCAGCTTGGAACAGTCAACACAGTACTTC,CASSLEQSTQYF
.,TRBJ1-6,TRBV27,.,TGTGCCAGCAGTCGGGGGGCAGGCGTTCTTTATAATTCACCCCTCCACTTT,CASSRGAGVLYNSPLHF
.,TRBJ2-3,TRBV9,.,TGTGCCAGCAGAGCCCCCGGTGACGGGAGTGCCGATACGCAGTATTTT,CASRAPGDGSADTQYF
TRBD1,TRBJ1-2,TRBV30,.,TGTGCCTGGAGTGACCTGACAGGGAGGTATGGCTACACCTTC,CAWSDLTGRYGYTF
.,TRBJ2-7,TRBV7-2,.,TGTGCCAGCAGCGCAAACCGGGGTGGATCCCCCGATCTCTACGAGCAGTACTTC,CASSANRGGSPDLYEQYF
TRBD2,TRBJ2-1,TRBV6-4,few,TGTGCCAGCAGTAAAACTAGCGAGGGTGATGGTGAGCAGTTCTTC,CASSKTSEGDGEQFF
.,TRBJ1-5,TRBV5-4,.,TGTGCCAGCAGCTCCCCCAATCAGTCCCAGCATTTT,CASSSPNQSQHF
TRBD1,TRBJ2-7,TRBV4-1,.,TGCGCCAGCAGCCAAGATTATCCAACGGACAGGGGGGCCTACGAGCAGTACTTC,CASSQDYPTDRGAYEQYF
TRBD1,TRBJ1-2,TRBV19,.,TGTGCCAGTAGTGCCCCAGGGACAGGGAGGAGCTATGGCTACACCTTC,CASSAPGTGRSYGYTF
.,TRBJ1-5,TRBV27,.,TGTGCCAGCAGTTTATCGGGACTCAATCAGCCCCAGCATTTT,CASSLSGLNQPQHF
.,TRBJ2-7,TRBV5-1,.,TGCGCCAGCAGCTTGTCAACAGGGAGCTCCTACGAGCAGTACTTC,CASSLSTGSSYEQYF
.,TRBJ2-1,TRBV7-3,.,TGTGCCAGCAGCTTAACGATAGGGGACTCCTACAATGAGCAGTTCTTC,CASSLTIGDSYNEQFF
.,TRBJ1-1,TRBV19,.,TGTGCCAGTAGTAAATCAAACCGATTCGGGGGTTATATAGGAGCTTTCTTT,CASSKSNRFGGYIGAFF
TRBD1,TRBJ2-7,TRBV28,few,TGTGCCAGCAGTCAACCGGGACAGGGTACGGTACGAGGGCAGTACTTC,CASSQPGQGTVRGQYF
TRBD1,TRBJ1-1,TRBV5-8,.,TGTGCCAGCAGCCCTTACAGGGGCGAAGCTTTCTTT,CASSPYRGEAFF
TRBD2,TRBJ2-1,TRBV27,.,TGTGCCAGCAGTTTATCGAGCGGACTAGCGGGGATAAGCTCCTACAATGAGCAGTTCTTC,CASSLSSGLAGISSYNEQFF
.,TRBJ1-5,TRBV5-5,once,TGTGCCAGCAGCTTCGGTGGCTACGGGCAGCCCCAGCATTTT,CASSFGGYGQPQHF
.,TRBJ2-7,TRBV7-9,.,TGTGCCAGCAGCGTTCTACAGGAAGGCTACGAGCAGTACTTC,CASSVLQEGYEQYF
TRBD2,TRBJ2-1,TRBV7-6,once,TGTGCCAGCAGCCCCCGGACTAGCGTTTACAATGAGCAGTTCTTC,CASSPRTSVYNEQFF
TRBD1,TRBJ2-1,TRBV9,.,TGTGCCAGCAGCCCCCGGACGGGGACAGGGCGAGATGAGCAGTTCTTC,CASSPRTGTGRDEQFF
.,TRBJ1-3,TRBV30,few,TGTGCCTGGAGTGCTGGAAACACCATATATTTT,CAWSAGNTIYF
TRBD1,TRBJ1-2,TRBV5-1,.,TGCGCCAGCAGCACGGGACAGGGCCAAGGCTACACCTTC,CASSTGQGQGYTF
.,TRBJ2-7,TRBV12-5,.,TGTGCTAGTGGTTTGCCGTCTGAGGCCCCCTACGAGCAGTACTTC,CASGLPSEAPYEQYF
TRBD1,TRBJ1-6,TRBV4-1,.,TGCGCCAGCAGCCCTCTACCGGGACAGGGCGATTCACCCCTCCACTTT,CASSPLPGQGDSPLHF
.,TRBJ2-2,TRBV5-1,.,TGCGCCAGCAGCTTGGAAGTGGGTACCGGGGAGCTGTTTTTT,CASSLEVGTGELFF
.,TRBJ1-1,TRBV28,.,TGTGCCAGCAGTTTGCAACAGGGTCCCATGAACACTGAAGCTTTCTTT,CASSLQQGPMNTEAFF
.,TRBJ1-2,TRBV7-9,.,TGTGCCAGCAGCCTTGACCGGCGCTACACCTTC,CASSLDRRYTF
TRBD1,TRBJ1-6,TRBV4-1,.,TGCGCCAGCAGCCAAGGGAGGGACAGCTATAATTCACCCCTCCACTTT,CASSQGRDSYNSPLHF
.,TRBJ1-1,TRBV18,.,TGTGCCAGCTCACCAGGCAGCTTGAACACTGAAGCTTTCTTT,CASSPGSLNTEAFF
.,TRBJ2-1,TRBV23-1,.,TGCGCCAGCAGTCATGTGCGGACGAGCTCCTACAATGAGCAGTTCTTC,CASSHVRTSSYNEQFF
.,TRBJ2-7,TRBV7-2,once,TGTGCCAGCAGCTTAGTGCTAGAGCCCATCTACGAGCAGTACTTC,CASSLVLEPIYEQYF
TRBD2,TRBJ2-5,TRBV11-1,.,TGTGCCAGCAGCTTTCCCCCTCCACTAGCGGGGGGGTTTCAAGAGACCCAGTACTTC,CASSFPPPLAGGFQETQYF
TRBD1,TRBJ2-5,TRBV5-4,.,TGTGCCAGCAGCCGATCGGACAGGGAGACCCAGTACTTC,CASSRSDRETQYF
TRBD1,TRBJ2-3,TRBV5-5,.,TGTGCCAGCAGCTTGGAGGGACAGGCCGTTACGCAGTATTTT,CASSLEGQAVTQYF
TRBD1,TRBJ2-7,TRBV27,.,TGTGCCAGCAGTTTACCCCCATCTACCGGGACAGGGGGCTTCGAGCAGTACTTC,CASSLPPSTGTGGFEQYF
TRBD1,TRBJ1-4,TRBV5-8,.,TGTGCCAGCAGCTTGCTGATGGGGCAGGGGGCCGGTAATGAAAAACTGTTTTTT,CASSLLMGQGAGNEKLFF
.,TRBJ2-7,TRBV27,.,TGTGCCAGCAGTTTGGCAGGGTTTACCTACGAGCAGTACTTC,CASSLAGFTYEQYF
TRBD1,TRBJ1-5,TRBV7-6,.,TGTGCCAGCAGCCCTAACAGGGGGCTGCGGGACAATCAGCCCCAGCATTTT,CASSPNRGLRDNQPQHF
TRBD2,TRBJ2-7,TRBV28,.,TGTGCCAGCAGTTCTTGGGGACTAGCGGGGTCCTACGAGCAGTACTTC,CASSSWGLAGSYEQYF
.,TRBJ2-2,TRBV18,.,TGTGCCAGCTCACCACGAAGGGGCCAGCCGGCTACGAACACCGGGGAGCTGTTTTTT,CASSPRRGQPATNTGELFF